These 14 T cell receptor beta chains were all obtained from the same sample, sequenced in a study of early T cells in non-severe SARS-CoV-2 infection (dated by TCRdb to 2020 to 2022). Library preparation used 5' RACE. Sequencer: NextSeq 500. The public sequencing data were trimmed at Q25 with fastp and processed into clonotypes with MiXCR by TCRdb, which kept only in-frame beta chains. CDR3 protein duplicates are merged, each entry listing the most common genes and DNA. For this sample the table gives 84,000 or so distinct CDR3 sequences, of which 14% were detected only once. The ten largest account for approximately 11% of the sample. Sequencing input: whole blood. Every receptor here comes from an adult who was a healthcare worker with PCR-confirmed SARS-CoV-2 infection or an uninfected control (not recorded which).

The CDR3 DNA reads TGTGCCAGCAGCCAAGCTCAAGCCTACGGGACCCAGTACTTC. This codes for CASSQAQAYGTQYF. V usage is TRBV14 and J usage is TRBJ2-5; unclear D gene. This CDR3 is 14 amino acids long. From germline, CDR1 is SGHDN and CDR2 FVKESK. V lost 1 base and J 7 bases, leaving 13 bases between the germline ends.

This chain links TRBV6-1 with TRBJ2-3, with a weak D call TRBD2 (6 bases). The germline V gene encodes CDR1 MNHNS and CDR2 SASEGT. This CDR3 spans 12 amino acids. The ends were cut back, 6 bases at V and 8 bases at J, with 12 bases in the middle. The CDR3 loop reads CASRVEGGTQYF. The CDR3 DNA reads as TGTGCCAGCAGGGTTGAGGGAGGTACGCAGTATTTT.

This clonotype was counted only a few times. The chain joins TRBV7-6 to TRBJ2-3; D unresolved. V was clipped by 1 base and J by 3 bases, with 5 bases between them. Per the germline V gene, CDR1 is SGHVS and CDR2 is FNYEAQ. The CDR3 totals 13 residues. The CDR3 here is CASSLDWTDTQYF. The DNA of the CDR3 is TGTGCCAGCAGCTTAGATTGGACAGATACGCAGTATTTT.

There are a few counts of this clonotype. The chain has TRBV20-1 and TRBJ1-6; TRBD1 might be the D (5 bases). The germline CDR1 and CDR2 sequences are DFQATT and SNEGSKA (reference sequence). The CDR3 sequence is 15 residues long. The V gene lost 5 bases and the J gene lost 7 bases, with 18 bases spanning the gap. The CDR3 sequence is CSAFTGGMRNSPLHF. CDR3 coding DNA: TGCAGTGCTTTTACGGGGGGGATGCGGAATTCACCCCTCCACTTT.

The V call is TRBV28, the J call TRBJ1-6, with D perhaps matching TRBD1 (6 bases). The V end lost 7 bases, the J end lost 0 bases, and 25 bases lay between the germline ends. The CDR3 has 20 residues. Germline CDR1 reads MDHEN; CDR2 reads SYDVKM. The CDR3 coding sequence is TGTGCCAGCATCCGACCGGGACACGGAAACCGATTCTCCTATAATTCACCCCTCCACTTT. Translation: CASIRPGHGNRFSYNSPLHF.

The CDR3, as DNA: TGTGCCAGCAGCCCGGGGCAGGAGAACACTGAAGCTTTCTTT. Amino acid sequence: CASSPGQENTEAFF. This chain links TRBV7-3 with TRBJ1-1; a weak D match, TRBD1 (5 bases). Trimming stripped 5 bases from V and 1 base from J, with 11 bases between. The germline V gene encodes CDR1 SGHTA and CDR2 FQGTGA. The CDR3 covers 14 residues.

This clonotype turned up a few times. The gene calls are TRBV6-2 or TRBV6-3 and TRBJ2-1; TRBD1 aligns across 7 bases. Germline-derived CDR1 and CDR2 are MNHEY and SVGEGT. CDR3 length: 13 amino acids. The V gene end was trimmed by 2 bases and the J gene end by 5 bases; junction bases not matched to a gene: 0. CDR3 region: CASSYGTDNEQFF. The CDR3 DNA reads as TGTGCCAGCAGTTACGGGACAGACAATGAGCAGTTCTTC.

The chain uses TRBV20-1 and TRBJ2-3; TRBD1 or TRBD2 may be the D gene (6 bases each). Trimming cost V 0 bases and J 6 bases, with 19 bases left between them. Germline values: CDR1 DFQATT, CDR2 SNEGSKA (reference sequence). The CDR3 is 16 amino acids. CDR3 in amino acids: CSARDSMGGSFDTQYF. In DNA form, the CDR3 reads TGCAGTGCTAGAGATTCCATGGGGGGCTCCTTTGATACGCAGTATTTT.

This clonotype was counted between two and nine times. The chain joins TRBV10-3 to TRBJ2-3, with a possible D match to TRBD2 (5 bases). The V gene lost 0 bases and the J gene lost 0 bases, with 13 bases spanning the gap. Germline CDR1 ENHRY, CDR2 SYGVKD. This CDR3 is built from 17 residues. The CDR3, as DNA: TGTGCCATCAGTGAGTCGATAGGCGGGTCTAGCACAGATACGCAGTATTTT. The encoded protein is CAISESIGGSSTDTQYF.

The chain carries TRBV2 and TRBJ2-3; 11 bases are shared with TRBD2. CDR1 and CDR2 (germline): SNHLY, FYNNEI. The CDR3 has 15 residues. V lost 5 bases and J lost 1; bases outside the gene matches: 2. The CDR3 DNA reads TGTGCCAGCAGTCCACTAGCGGGGGGCACAGATACGCAGTATTTT. Its translation is CASSPLAGGTDTQYF.

This chain connects TRBV12-5 to TRBJ1-5, with 8 positions matching TRBD1. The CDR3 contains 17 residues. Germline V gene data show CDR1 as LGHNT and CDR2 as FRNRAP. Germline trimming cut 5 bases from V and 1 base from J; bases unmatched to any gene: 10. The CDR3 bases are TGTGCTAGTGGTCTAGACCTGACAGGGGAAAGCAATCAGCCCCAGCATTTT. Translation: CASGLDLTGESNQPQHF. The full variable domain, rest sourced from reference TRBV12-5 and TRBJ1-5, is DARVTQTPRHKVTEMGQEVTMRCQPILGHNTVFWYRQTMMQGLELLAYFRNRAPLDDSGMPKDRFSAEMPDATLATLKIQPSEPRDSAVYFCASGLDLTGESNQPQHFGDGTRLSIL.

The chain is built from TRBV30 and TRBJ2-1, with D unclear. V gave up 2 bases and J gave up 3 bases, with 8 bases separating them. The germline V gene has CDR1 GTSNPN and CDR2 SVGIG (reference sequence). The CDR3 spans 13 residues. In DNA, the CDR3 is TGTGCCTGGAGTCCCCCAGACTACAATGAGCAGTTCTTC. It codes for CAWSPPDYNEQFF.

This clonotype has just a few counts. The chain carries TRBV2 and TRBJ1-1; possible D gene TRBD1, 6 bases. V was cut by 6 bases and J by 4 bases, with 12 bases left in between. The CDR3 covers 13 residues. Germline V gene data show CDR1 as SNHLY and CDR2 as FYNNEI. Here the CDR3 DNA reads TGTGCCAGCAGAGAAACAGGGACCACTGAAGCTTTCTTT. It specifies CASRETGTTEAFF.

Worth noting for this clonotype: One junction end disagrees with the germline gene, perhaps due to a read error. V and J are TRBV12-3 or TRBV12-4 and TRBJ2-7; 9 nucleotides agree with TRBD1. CDR3 length: 16 amino acids. CDR3 sequence reads: CASSPWDRAGSHEQYF. The CDR3 DNA sequence: TGTGCCAGCAGCCCTTGGGACAGGGCGGGCTCCCACGAGCAGTACTTC.